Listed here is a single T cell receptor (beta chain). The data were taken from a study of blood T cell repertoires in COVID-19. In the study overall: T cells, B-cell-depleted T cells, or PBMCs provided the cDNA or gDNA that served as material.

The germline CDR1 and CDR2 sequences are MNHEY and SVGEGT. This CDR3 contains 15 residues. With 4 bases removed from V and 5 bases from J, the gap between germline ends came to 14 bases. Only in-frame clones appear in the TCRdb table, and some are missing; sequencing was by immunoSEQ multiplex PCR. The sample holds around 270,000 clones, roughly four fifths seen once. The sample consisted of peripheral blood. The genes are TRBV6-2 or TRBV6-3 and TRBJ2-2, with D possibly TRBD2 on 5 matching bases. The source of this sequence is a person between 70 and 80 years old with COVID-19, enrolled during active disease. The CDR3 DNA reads TGTGCCAGCAGTTTGAAAAGGCCGGGAACCGGGGAGCTGTTTTTT. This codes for CASSLKRPGTGELFF.